This record looks at one TCR beta chain sequence and its context. This clone's antigen is unknown. The input lacks base qualities; no much larger clone sits a single base away. V is clipped by 1 base and J by 6 bases, and the sequence between their germline boundaries is 9 bases long. For CDR1 and CDR2, the germline V gene lists SQVTM and ANQGSEA. The CDR3, cysteine through phenylalanine, is 12 amino acids long. The DNA shown is the 36-base CDR3, in frame from base 1. The cohort consisted of more than 650 healthy bone marrow donors. All cohort members were sampled while nominally healthy, although unrecorded immune exposures were likely present. The donor tested CMV seropositive and was one of the 289 seropositive cohort members. A peripheral blood sample was provided by each donor, and peripheral blood mononuclear cells were used for TCR beta sequencing. Genomic DNA was extracted from the blood cell samples with the Qiagen DNeasy Blood Extraction Kit.

This specimen comes from a study of cytomegalovirus exposure and HLA in healthy donors (dated by TCRdb to 2016 to 2017). Study-wide context: An earlier analysis of around 600 of the donors reported about 290 Gb of sequence data and around 110 million unique TCR beta sequences from 150 million to 200 million T cells. Approximately 310 gigabases of sequencing data and tens of millions of unique TCR sequences made up an early release that covered around 640 HLA-typed donors. Of the roughly 390 genotyped donors, 65% to 90% were placed in the genetic ancestry cluster associated with self-reported Caucasian donors. The study aimed to test whether signatures of past pathogen exposure could be identified by cataloging public T cell receptors. The study profiled the T cell repertoires of 550 to 700 subjects by immunosequencing and related them to cytomegalovirus serostatus. Along with the roughly 610-subject first cohort, a separate validation cohort of around 120 different subjects was used. To predict cytomegalovirus infection status, the study brought together high-throughput TCR immunosequencing, statistical association of individual TCRs with disease status, and machine learning. To study patterns of TCR occurrence, a later analysis re-analyzed previously published TCR beta repertoires from around 700 donors and added high-resolution HLA genotyping. Rather than using new phenotypic data, the later analysis identified candidate immune exposures from TCR beta sequences and from how often those sequences occurred across donors. An earlier analysis of about 620 of the donors applied high-throughput TCR beta sequencing to assess whether each TCR beta V gene segment acted as functional or pseudogenic. Alongside the repertoire data, information on donor age, sex, ethnicity and CMV serostatus was compiled. Genome-wide SNP genotypes for about three fifths of the roughly 670 donors were used in a later genetic analysis, which treated that subset as a discovery cohort. All discovery cohort repertoires had been generated using a single sequencing platform. Both class I and class II loci were covered by HLA typing, at four-digit resolution. The number of donors typed differed by locus, with about 629-640 for A, B, C, DRB1 and DQB1, roughly 520 for DQA1, 606 for DPA1, and 472 for DPB1. Four or five DR-DQ haplotypes were handled as single units for association and clustering, since linkage in the cohort was strong. Among about 400 genotyped donors of the cohort, an average of approximately 200,000 unique TCR beta nucleotide sequences was sequenced per donor, of which about 20% were non-productive. What the study reported, not specific to this receptor: Three of the identified cytomegalovirus-associated TCR beta chains were confirmed in vitro to be specific for cytomegalovirus antigens. An earlier analysis of approximately 570 of the donors showed that most TCR beta V segments appeared in productive rearrangements either about 87% or about 30% of the time, which broadly matched IMGT annotations. According to a later genetic analysis, donors in an Asian-associated ancestry cluster had fewer N-insertions in productive TCRs than the approximately 610-donor mean. Because some donors lacked HLA typing at each locus, the association tests relied only on the typed subset. In a later genetic analysis, a missense DCLRE1C variant was associated with V-gene and J-gene trimming of TCR beta chains, and the association was replicated in an independent cohort. The presence/absence analyses assumed that sequencing depth was roughly uniform across donors, and that assumption may not be true. In a later analysis, some 18,000 TCR beta sequences were associated with specific HLA alleles at a false discovery rate of 0.05. Because counts were too low, around 18 rarely observed V segments, including chromosome 9 orphons, were left out of the earlier analysis of 587 of the donors. In a later analysis, HLA-associated TCR beta chains were found to be more clonally expanded and to have lower generation probabilities than equally common non-associated chains. In a later analysis, most CMV-associated TCR beta chains were found to appear HLA-restricted, with HLA associations seemingly driven largely by CMV exposure. A further reported finding was that TCR beta sequences accurately predicted the HLA-A and HLA-B alleles for most subjects in the first cohort. For the cohort, immune exposure information was limited to CMV serostatus. It was suggested by the authors that the approach could potentially be generalized to other disease states and immunological phenotypes. In a later analysis, TCR association rates were found to vary across HLA loci, with the most associated TCRs seen for DRB1 alleles and the fewest for HLA-C alleles. Linkage disequilibrium might explain the correlated functional status among segregating V segments, but an unknown experimental factor could not be ruled out. Because the 87-base-pair reads could not distinguish some IMGT-functional V segments, including TRBV6-2 and TRBV6-3, those segments were excluded. Most TCR sequences were seen in very few donors, while some public TCRs were found in many individuals. The classifier was reported to diagnose cytomegalovirus status with high specificity and sensitivity in both the original cohort and the validation cohort. Assigning TCR associations to individual alleles was difficult when HLA alleles, especially DR and DQ, strongly co-occurred. The sequencing pipeline was judged likely to have produced a cluster of highly shared sequence variants as a technical artifact. A total of 150 or so TCR beta chains were listed by the study as associated with cytomegalovirus. The cohort was sequenced for TCR beta chains only, and without alpha or paired-chain data the features that could be detected were limited. A later analysis reported that several top co-occurrence clusters appeared linked to parvovirus B19, influenza, CMV and Epstein-Barr virus.

Preparation of the library involved the immunoSEQ multiplex PCR assay. A mixture of 60 forward primers for TCR Vbeta segments and 13 reverse primers for TCR Jbeta segments was used in the multiplex PCR. The CDR3 region of rearranged TCR beta genes was amplified from genomic DNA by a multiplex PCR assay. The Illumina HiSeq System was used to sequence the amplified TCR beta libraries as 87-base-pair reads. Turning to the authors' computational methods: A later analysis counted 65 million to 90 million unique TCR beta chains across the 550 to 800 repertoires, and some 11 million of these chains were shared by at least two donors. To remove PCR and sequencing errors, raw reads were error-corrected and collapsed into unique sequences using a nearest-neighbor algorithm that merged closely related sequences. V, D and J gene segments were assigned by aligning CDR3 sequences to IMGT reference sequences. For a sequence to be retained, a match of at least six nucleotides to both a V gene segment and a J gene segment was required. Rearrangements were called productive when the CDR3 lacked stop codons and stayed in frame with V and J; all others were non-productive. CDR3 was defined by IMGT convention, running from the second conserved V-encoded cysteine to the conserved J-encoded phenylalanine. In an earlier analysis of more than 550 of the donors, sequences lacking an unambiguous match to a single V gene segment were excluded. In an earlier analysis of about 590 of the donors, a V segment was called functional when productive rearrangements were above 56.7%, and segregating when the standard deviation between donors exceeded 5%. To diagnose cytomegalovirus status from the catalog of TCR beta chain sequences, a statistical classification framework was built. V and J gene assignment, in a later analysis, came from comparing TCR nucleotide sequences with IMGT/GENE-DB human TR gene sequences. In a later analysis, CDR3 sequences and most-parsimonious VDJ recombination scenarios were assigned using the TCRdist pipeline. In a later analysis, each TCR beta chain was defined by its CDR3 amino acid sequence together with its V-gene family, and reads without a unique V-gene family were excluded. In a later analysis, fewer than 600 highly shared, low-generation-probability nucleotide sequences were removed to address suspected cross-contamination and a sequencing artifact. A later analysis calculated a clonal expansion index for each public chain from normalized within-repertoire ranks of inferred template counts. In a later analysis, generation probabilities were computed using a VDJ recombination model fitted to out-of-frame rearrangements, and the results were checked against IGoR. In a later analysis, hypergeometric tests were used to score TCR-TCR, TCR-HLA and TCR-CMV co-occurrence, with a repertoire-size bias correction applied to TCR pairs. To estimate false discovery rates, a later analysis permuted the HLA or CMV assignments 20 times. In a later analysis, co-occurring TCRs were grouped using DBSCAN, with TCRdist sequence similarity added in when clustering inside HLA-allele-positive subsets. Co-occurrence clustering excluded repertoires with fewer than 30,000 or more than 120,000 public chains, plus five with anomalous nucleotide sharing. The immuneACCESS repertoire file appears here via TCRdb, limited to in-frame rearrangements. These files lack a portion of the clones; in checked studies, under half of the deficit traces to unresolved V genes, and the cause of the others is not known. The D gene and trimming were derived from the DNA, and the V and J assignments and clone size from that table. A total of under 150,000 clones appear in this sample, about 71% of them only once. The top ten clones comprise around 2.7% of the sample.

The rearranged segments are TRBV29-1 and TRBJ1-1, with the D gene not clear enough to name. Sequencing used PBMCs. This receptor was identified in a woman aged 55-69 years in good health and CMV-seropositive. Read as DNA, the sequence is TGCAGCGTTGAAGTAGTACGGGCTGAAGCTTTCTTT. Its product reads: CSVEVVRAEAFF.